This record concerns one TCR beta chain sequence. Its antigen is not identified. The germline V gene encodes CDR1 MDHEN and CDR2 SYDVKM. V gave up 7 bases and J gave up 2 bases, with 18 bases separating them. CDR3 length: 15 residues. All of the isolated RNA was reverse transcribed, so expressed TCRB transcripts were sequenced. Sequencing used immunoSEQ multiplex PCR; TCRdb keeps in-frame clones, though not all of them. The table includes 300,000 to 350,000 clones, approximately 15% detected once. This specimen comes from a study of beta chain features in type 1 diabetes. Study results and limitations: When Type 1 diabetes patients were examined, their TCRB CDR3s proved moderately but significantly shorter in all four CD4+ subsets.

The rearrangement uses TRBV28 and TRBJ2-7; D gene ambiguous. The sequenced sample was naive CD4+ T cells from blood. This receptor was identified in a woman between 18 and 30 years old with type 1 diabetes. The DNA of the CDR3 is TGTGCCAGCACCGAACCGGGTCAGTTAACCTACGAGCAGTACTTC. Protein: CASTEPGQLTYEQYF.